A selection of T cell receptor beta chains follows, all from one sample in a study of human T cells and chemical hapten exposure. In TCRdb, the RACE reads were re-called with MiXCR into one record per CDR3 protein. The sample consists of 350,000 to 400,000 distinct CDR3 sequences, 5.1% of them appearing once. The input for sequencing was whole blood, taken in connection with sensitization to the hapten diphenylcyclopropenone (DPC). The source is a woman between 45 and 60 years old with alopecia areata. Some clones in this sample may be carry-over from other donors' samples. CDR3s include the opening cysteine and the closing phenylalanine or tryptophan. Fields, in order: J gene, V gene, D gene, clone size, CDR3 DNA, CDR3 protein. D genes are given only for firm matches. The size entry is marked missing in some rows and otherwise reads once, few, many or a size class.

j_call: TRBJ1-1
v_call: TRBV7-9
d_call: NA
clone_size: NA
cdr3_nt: TGTGCCAGCAGGGTTGGCGGTCAGAACACTGAAGCTTTCTTT
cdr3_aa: CASRVGGQNTEAFF

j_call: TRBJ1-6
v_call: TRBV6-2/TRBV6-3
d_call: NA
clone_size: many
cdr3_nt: TGTGCCAGCAGTTACTCGAAGACAGACTCCTATAATTCACCCCTCCACTTT
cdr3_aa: CASSYSKTDSYNSPLHF

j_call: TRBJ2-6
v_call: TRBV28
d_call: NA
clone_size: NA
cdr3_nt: TGTGCCAGCAGTTTCTTAGCAGGGGTTGGGGCCAACGTCCTGACTTTC
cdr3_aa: CASSFLAGVGANVLTF

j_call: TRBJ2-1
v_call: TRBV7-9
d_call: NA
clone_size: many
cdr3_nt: TGTGCCAGCAGCTTAATCCCAGTCGATGAGCAGTTCTTC
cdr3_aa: CASSLIPVDEQFF

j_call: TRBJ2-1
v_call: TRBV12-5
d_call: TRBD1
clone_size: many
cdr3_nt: TGTGCTAGTGGTTTTAATCCCGACGGGACAGGGGGTTTGAATGAGCAGTTCTTC
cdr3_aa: CASGFNPDGTGGLNEQFF

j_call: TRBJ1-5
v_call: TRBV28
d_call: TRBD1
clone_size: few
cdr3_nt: TGTGCCAGCAGTCCGGGACAGGCCCATGGCAATCAGCCCCAGCATTTT
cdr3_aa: CASSPGQAHGNQPQHF

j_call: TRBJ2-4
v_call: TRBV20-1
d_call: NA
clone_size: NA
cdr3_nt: TGCAGTGCTAGAGATACATCACTAGACAAAAACATTCAGTACTTC
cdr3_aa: CSARDTSLDKNIQYF

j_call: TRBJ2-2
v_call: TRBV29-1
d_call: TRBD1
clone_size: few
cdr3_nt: TGCAGCGGGCAAGGGGGCCCGAACACCGGGGAGCTGTTTTTT
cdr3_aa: CSGQGGPNTGELFF

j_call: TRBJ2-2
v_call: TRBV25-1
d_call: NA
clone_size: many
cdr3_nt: TGTGCCAGCAGTGAACTTCTAGCGACAAACACCGGGGAGCTGTTTTTT
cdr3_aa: CASSELLATNTGELFF

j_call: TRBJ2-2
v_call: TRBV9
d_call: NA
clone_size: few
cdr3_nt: TGTGCCAGCAGCGTGGACAGTGTTACCGGGGAGCTGTTTTTT
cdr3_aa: CASSVDSVTGELFF

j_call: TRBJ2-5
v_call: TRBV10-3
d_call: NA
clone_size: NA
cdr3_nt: TGTGCCATCAGTGAGACCCAAGAGACCCAGTACTTC
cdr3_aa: CAISETQETQYF

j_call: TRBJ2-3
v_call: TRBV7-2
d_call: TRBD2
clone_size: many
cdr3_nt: TGTGCCAGCAGATACCAAAGCGGGAGTAGGACAGATACGCAGTATTTT
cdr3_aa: CASRYQSGSRTDTQYF

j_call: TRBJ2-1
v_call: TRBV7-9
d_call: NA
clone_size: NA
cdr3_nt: TGTGCCAGCAGCCCAGGGCGAAGGTTCTACAATGAGCAGTTCTTC
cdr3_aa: CASSPGRRFYNEQFF

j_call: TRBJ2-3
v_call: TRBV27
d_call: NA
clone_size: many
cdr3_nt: TGTGCCAGCAGTTTATCCTTAGGGTCCGGGCCTCCCACCACAGATACGCAGTATTTT
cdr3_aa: CASSLSLGSGPPTTDTQYF

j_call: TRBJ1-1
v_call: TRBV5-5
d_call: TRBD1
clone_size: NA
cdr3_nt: TGTGCCAGCAGCCCGCCGACAGGGGGTGTTCGGGCTTTCTTT
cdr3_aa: CASSPPTGGVRAFF

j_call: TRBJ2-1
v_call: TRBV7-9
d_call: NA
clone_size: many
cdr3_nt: TGTGCCAGCAGATCCGTCCCACTAGCCCTCCTCAATGAGCAGTTCTTC
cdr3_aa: CASRSVPLALLNEQFF

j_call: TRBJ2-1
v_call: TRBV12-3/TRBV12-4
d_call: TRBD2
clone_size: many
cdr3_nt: TGTGCCAGCAGTTTTCAACCTAGCGGGAGGTATTACTCCTACAATGAGCAGTTCTTC
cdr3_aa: CASSFQPSGRYYSYNEQFF

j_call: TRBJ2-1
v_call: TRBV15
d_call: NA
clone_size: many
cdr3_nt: TGTGCCACCAGTGGGGGGCCGAGCTCCTACAATGAGCAGTTCTTC
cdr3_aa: CATSGGPSSYNEQFF

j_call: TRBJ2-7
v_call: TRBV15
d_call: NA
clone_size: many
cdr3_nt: TGTGCCACCAGCGCAGGGGCGAGCTCCTACGAGCAGTACTTC
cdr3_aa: CATSAGASSYEQYF

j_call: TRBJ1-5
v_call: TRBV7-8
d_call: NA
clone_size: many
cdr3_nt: TGTGCCATCTCACAGGGAAGCAATCAGCCCCAGCATTTT
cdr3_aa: CAISQGSNQPQHF

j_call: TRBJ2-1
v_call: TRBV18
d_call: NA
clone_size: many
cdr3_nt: TGTGCCAGCTCACCACTAGGGCCATCTTCCTACAATGAGCAGTTCTTC
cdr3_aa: CASSPLGPSSYNEQFF

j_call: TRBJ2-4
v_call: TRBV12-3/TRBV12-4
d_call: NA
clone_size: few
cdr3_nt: TGTGCCAGCAGTTTAATAACATCCGCGTCGTACATTCAGTACTTC
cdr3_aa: CASSLITSASYIQYF